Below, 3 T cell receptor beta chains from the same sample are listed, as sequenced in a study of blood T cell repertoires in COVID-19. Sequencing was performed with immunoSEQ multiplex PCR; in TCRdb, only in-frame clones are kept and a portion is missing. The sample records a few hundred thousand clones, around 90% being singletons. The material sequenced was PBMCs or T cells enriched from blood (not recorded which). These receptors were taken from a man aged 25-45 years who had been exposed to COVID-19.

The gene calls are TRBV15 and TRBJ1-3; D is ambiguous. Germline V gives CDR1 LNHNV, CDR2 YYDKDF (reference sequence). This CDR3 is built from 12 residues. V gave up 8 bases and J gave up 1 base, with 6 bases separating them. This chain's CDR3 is CATGESGNTIYF. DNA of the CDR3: TGTGCCACCGGGGAGTCTGGAAACACCATATATTTT.

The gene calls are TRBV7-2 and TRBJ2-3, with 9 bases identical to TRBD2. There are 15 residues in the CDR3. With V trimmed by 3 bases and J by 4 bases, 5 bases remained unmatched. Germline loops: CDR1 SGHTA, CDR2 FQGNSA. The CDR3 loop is CASSFSGGFADTQYF. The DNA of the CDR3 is TGTGCCAGCAGCTTTAGCGGGGGATTCGCAGATACGCAGTATTTT.

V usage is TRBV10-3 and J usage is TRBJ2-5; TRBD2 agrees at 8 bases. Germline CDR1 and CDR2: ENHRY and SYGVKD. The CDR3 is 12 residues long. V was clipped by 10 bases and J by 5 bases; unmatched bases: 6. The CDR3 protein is CATGGVGETQYF. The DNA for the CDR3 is TGTGCCACCGGGGGGGTCGGGGAGACCCAGTACTTC.